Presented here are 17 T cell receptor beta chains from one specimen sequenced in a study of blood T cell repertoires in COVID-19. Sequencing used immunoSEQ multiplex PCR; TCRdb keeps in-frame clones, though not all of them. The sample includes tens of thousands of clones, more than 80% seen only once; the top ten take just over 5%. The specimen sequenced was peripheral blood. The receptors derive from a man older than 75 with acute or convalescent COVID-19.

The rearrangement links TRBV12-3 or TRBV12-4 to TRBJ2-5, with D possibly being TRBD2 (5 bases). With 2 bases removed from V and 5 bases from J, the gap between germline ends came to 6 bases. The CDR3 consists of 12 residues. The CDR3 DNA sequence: TGTGCCAGCAGTTTATCGGGGGAGACCCAGTACTTC. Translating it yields CASSLSGETQYF.

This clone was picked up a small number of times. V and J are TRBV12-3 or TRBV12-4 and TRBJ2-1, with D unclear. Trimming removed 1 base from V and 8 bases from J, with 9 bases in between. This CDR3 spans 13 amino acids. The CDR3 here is CASSLDRADEQFF. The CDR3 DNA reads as TGTGCCAGCAGTTTAGACCGCGCCGATGAGCAGTTCTTC.

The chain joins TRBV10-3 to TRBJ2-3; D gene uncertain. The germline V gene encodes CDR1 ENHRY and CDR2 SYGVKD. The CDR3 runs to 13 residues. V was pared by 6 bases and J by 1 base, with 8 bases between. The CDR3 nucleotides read TGTGCCATCAGAGAATCAGGCACAGATACGCAGTATTTT. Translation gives CAIRESGTDTQYF.

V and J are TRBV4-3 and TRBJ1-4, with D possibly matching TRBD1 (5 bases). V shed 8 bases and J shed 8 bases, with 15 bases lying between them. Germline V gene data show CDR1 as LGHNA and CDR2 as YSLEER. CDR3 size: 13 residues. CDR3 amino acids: CASEGADREKLFF. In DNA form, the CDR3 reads TGCGCCAGCGAAGGGGCGGATAGGGAAAAACTGTTTTTT.

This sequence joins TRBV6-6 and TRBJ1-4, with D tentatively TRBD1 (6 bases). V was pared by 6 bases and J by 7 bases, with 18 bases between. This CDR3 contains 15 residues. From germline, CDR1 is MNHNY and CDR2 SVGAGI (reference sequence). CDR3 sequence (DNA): TGTGCCAGCAGCAAAAGGGACACGGCCGTTGAAAAACTGTTTTTT. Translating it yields CASSKRDTAVEKLFF.

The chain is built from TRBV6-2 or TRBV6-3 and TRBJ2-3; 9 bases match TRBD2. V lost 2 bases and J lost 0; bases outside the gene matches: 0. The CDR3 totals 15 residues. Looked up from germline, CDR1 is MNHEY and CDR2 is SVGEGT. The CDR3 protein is CASSYTSGSTDTQYF. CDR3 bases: TGTGCCAGCAGTTACACTAGCGGGAGCACAGATACGCAGTATTTT.

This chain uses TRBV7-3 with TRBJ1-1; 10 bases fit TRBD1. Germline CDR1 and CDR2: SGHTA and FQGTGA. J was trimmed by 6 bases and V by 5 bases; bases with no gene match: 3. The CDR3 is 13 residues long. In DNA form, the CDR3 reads TGTGCCAGCAGCCCCGGACAGGGGGCTGAAGCTTTCTTT. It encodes CASSPGQGAEAFF.

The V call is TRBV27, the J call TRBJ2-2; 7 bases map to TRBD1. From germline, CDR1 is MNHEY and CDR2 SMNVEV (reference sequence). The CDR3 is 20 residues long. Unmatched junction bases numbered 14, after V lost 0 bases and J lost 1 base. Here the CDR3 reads CASSLSPQSRGHLNTGELFF. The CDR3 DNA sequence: TGTGCCAGCAGTTTATCACCCCAATCAAGGGGGCACCTGAACACCGGGGAGCTGTTTTTT.

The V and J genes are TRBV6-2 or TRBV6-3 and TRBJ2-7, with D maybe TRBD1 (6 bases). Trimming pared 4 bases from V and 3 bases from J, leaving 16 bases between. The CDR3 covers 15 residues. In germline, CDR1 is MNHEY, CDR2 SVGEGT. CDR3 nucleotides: TGTGCCAGCAGTTCTACAGGGATCGCGGGCTACGAGCAGTACTTC. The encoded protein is CASSSTGIAGYEQYF.

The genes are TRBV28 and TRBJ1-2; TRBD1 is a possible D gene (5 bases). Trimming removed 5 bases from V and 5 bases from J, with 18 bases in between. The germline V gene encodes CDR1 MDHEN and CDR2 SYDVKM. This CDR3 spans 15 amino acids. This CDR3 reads CASSPRSGVPYGYTF. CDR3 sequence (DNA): TGTGCCAGCAGTCCCCGTTCGGGGGTCCCATATGGCTACACCTTC.

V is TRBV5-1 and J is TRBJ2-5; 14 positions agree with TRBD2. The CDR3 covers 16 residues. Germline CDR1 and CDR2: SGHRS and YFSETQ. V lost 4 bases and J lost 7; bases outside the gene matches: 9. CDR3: CASSLTTSGGAGTQYF. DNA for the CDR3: TGCGCCAGCAGCCTTACGACTAGCGGGGGGGCCGGGACCCAGTACTTC.

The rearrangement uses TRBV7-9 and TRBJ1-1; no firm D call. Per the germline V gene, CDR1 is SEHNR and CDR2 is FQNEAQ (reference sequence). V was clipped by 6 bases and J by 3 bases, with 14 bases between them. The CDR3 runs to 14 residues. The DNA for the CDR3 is TGTGCCAGCAGGAAGGATGTACGGGACACTGAAGCTTTCTTT. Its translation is CASRKDVRDTEAFF.

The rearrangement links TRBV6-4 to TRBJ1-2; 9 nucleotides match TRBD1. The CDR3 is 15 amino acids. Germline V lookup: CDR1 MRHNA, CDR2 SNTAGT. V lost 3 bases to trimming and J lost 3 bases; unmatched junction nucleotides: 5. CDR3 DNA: TGTGCCAGCAGTGATACAGGGGGCGACCACTATGGCTACACCTTC. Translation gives CASSDTGGDHYGYTF.

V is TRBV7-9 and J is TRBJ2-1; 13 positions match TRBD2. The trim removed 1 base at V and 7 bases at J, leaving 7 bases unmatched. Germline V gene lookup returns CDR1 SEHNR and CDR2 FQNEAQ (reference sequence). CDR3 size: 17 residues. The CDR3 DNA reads TGTGCCAGCAGCTTAGGTGGACTAGCGGGGGCTGTTAATGAGCAGTTCTTC. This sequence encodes CASSLGGLAGAVNEQFF.

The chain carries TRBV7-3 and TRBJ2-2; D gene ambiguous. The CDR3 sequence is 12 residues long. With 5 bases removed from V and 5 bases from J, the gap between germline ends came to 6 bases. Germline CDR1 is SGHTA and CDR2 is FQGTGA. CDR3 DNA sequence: TGTGCCAGCAGCCCCCGGACCGGGGAGCTGTTTTTT. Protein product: CASSPRTGELFF.

This CDR3 is CASSSHPGQLYGYTF. The CDR3 coding sequence is TGTGCCAGCAGTTCCCACCCTGGACAGCTCTATGGCTACACCTTC. V is TRBV28 and J is TRBJ1-2; perhaps TRBD1 as D (6 bases). Germline V gene lookup returns CDR1 MDHEN and CDR2 SYDVKM. Trimming pared 4 bases from V and 4 bases from J, leaving 16 bases between. CDR3 length equals 15 residues.

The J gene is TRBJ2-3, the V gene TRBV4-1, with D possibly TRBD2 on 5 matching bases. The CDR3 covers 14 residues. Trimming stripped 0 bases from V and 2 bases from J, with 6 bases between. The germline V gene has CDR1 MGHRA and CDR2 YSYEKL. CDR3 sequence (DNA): TGCGCCAGCAGCCAAGACGGGGTCACAGATACGCAGTATTTT. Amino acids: CASSQDGVTDTQYF.